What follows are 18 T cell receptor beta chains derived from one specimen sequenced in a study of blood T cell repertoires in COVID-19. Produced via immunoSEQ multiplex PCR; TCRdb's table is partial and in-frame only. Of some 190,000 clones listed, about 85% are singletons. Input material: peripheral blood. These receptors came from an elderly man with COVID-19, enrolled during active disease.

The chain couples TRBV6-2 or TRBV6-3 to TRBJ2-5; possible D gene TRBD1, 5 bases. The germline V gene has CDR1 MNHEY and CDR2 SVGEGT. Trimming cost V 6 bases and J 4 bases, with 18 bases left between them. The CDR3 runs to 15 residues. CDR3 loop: CASSGPQGLRETQYF. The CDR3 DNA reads TGTGCCAGCAGCGGTCCGCAGGGCCTTCGAGAGACCCAGTACTTC.

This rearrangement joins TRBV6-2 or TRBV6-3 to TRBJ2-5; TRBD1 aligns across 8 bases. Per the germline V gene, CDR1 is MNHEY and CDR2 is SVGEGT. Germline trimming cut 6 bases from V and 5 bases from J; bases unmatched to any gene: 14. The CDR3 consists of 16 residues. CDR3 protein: CASSPTDRGNGETQYF. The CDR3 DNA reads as TGTGCCAGCAGCCCGACCGACAGGGGAAACGGGGAGACCCAGTACTTC.

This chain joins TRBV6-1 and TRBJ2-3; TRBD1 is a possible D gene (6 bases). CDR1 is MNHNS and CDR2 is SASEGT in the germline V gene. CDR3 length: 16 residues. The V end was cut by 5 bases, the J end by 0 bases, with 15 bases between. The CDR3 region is CASSQDRSASTDTQYF. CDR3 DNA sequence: TGTGCCAGCAGTCAAGACAGGTCAGCTAGCACAGATACGCAGTATTTT.

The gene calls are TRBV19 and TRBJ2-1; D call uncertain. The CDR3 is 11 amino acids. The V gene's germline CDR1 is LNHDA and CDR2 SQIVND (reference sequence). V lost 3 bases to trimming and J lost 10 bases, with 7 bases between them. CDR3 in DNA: TGTGCCAGTAGTATCGGTTGGGAGCAGTTCTTC. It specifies CASSIGWEQFF.

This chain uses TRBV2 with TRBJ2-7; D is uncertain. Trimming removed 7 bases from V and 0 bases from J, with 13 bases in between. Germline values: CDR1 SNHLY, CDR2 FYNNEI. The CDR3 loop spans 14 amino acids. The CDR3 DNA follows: TGTGCCAGCATCCAGAAACGTAACTCCTACGAGCAGTACTTC. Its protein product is CASIQKRNSYEQYF.

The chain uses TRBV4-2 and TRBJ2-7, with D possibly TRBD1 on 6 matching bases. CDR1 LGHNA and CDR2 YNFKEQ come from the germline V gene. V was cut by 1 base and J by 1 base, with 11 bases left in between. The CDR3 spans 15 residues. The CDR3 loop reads CASSQGQDSSYEQYF. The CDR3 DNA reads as TGTGCCAGCAGCCAAGGGCAGGACAGTTCCTACGAGCAGTACTTC.

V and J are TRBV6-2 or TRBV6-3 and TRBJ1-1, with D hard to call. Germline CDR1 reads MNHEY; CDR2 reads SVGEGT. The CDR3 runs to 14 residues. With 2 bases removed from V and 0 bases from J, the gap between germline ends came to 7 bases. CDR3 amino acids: CASSYQVMNTEAFF. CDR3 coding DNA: TGTGCCAGCAGTTACCAGGTCATGAACACTGAAGCTTTCTTT.

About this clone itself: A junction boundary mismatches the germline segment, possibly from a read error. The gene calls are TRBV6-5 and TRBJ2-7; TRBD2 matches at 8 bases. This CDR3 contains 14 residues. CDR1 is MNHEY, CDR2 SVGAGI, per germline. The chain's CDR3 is CASRLAGRTYGQYF. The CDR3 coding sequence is TGTGCCAGCCGTTTAGCGGGGAGAACCTACGGGCAGTACTTC.

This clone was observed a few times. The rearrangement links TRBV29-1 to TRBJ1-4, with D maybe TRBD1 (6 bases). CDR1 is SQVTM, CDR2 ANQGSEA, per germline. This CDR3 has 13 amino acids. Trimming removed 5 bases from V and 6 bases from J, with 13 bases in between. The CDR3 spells CSVSQGPDEKLFF. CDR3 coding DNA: TGCAGCGTTAGTCAGGGGCCCGATGAAAAACTGTTTTTT.

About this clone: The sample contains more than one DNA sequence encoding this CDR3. CDR3 DNA sequence: TGTGCCATCAGTGGAGGGGAAAAACTGTTTTTT. This sequence encodes CAISGGEKLFF. The chain combines TRBV10-3 with TRBJ1-4; no clear D. The CDR3 has 11 amino acids. The V end was cut by 4 bases, the J end by 8 bases, with 5 bases between. The germline gives CDR1 ENHRY, CDR2 SYGVKD.

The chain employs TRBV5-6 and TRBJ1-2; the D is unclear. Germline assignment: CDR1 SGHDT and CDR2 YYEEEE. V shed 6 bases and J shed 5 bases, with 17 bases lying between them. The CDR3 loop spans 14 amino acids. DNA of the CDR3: TGTGCCAGCAACCTCCGAGGGCTACCGTATGGCTACACCTTC. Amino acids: CASNLRGLPYGYTF.

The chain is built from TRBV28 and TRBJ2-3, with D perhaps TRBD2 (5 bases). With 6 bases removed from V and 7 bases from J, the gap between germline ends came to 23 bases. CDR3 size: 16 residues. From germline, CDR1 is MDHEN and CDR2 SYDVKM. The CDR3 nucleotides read TGTGCCAGCAGCCCACCTCCCAGCGGCCTCACGAATACGCAGTATTTT. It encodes CASSPPPSGLTNTQYF.

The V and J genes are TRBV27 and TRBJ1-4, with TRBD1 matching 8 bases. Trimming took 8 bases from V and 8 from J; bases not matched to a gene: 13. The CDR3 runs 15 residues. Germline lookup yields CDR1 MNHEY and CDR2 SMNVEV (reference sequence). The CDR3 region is CASATLGTGGEKLFF. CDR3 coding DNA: TGTGCCAGCGCCACCCTCGGGACAGGTGGAGAAAAACTGTTTTTT.

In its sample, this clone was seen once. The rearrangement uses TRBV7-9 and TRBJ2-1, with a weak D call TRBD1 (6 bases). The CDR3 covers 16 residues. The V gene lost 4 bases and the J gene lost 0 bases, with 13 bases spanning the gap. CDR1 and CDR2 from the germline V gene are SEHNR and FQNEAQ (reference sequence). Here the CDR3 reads CASSSQQGPSYNEQFF. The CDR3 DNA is TGTGCCAGCAGCTCCCAGCAGGGGCCCTCCTACAATGAGCAGTTCTTC.

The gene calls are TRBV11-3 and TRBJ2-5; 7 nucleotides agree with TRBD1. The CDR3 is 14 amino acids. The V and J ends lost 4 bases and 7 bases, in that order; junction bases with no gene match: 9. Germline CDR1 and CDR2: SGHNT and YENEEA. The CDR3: CASSSRQGSGTQYF. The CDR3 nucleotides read TGTGCCAGCAGCTCCCGACAGGGATCAGGGACCCAGTACTTC. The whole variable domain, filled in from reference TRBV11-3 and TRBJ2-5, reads EAGVVQSPRYKIIEKKQPVAFWCNPISGHNTLYWYLQNLGQGPELLIRYENEEAVDDSQLPKDRFSAERLKGVDSTLKIQPAELGDSAVYLCASSSRQGSGTQYFGPGTRLLVL.

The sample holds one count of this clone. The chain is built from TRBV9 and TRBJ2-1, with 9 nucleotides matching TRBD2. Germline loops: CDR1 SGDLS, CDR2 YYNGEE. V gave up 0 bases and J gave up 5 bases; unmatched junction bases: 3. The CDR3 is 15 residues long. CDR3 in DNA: TGTGCCAGCAGCGTAGGAACTAGCGGGCACAATGAGCAGTTCTTC. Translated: CASSVGTSGHNEQFF.

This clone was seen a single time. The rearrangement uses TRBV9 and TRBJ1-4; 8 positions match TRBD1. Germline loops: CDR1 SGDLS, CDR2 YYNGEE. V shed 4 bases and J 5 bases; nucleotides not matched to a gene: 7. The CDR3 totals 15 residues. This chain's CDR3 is CASSPRTGSNEKLFF. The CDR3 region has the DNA TGTGCCAGCAGCCCAAGGACAGGGTCGAATGAAAAACTGTTTTTT. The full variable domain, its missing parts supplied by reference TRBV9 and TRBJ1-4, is DSGVTQTPKHLITATGQRVTLRCSPRSGDLSVYWYQQSLDQGLQFLIQYYNGEERAKGNILERFSAQQFPDLHSELNLSSLELGDSALYFCASSPRTGSNEKLFFGSGTQLSVL.

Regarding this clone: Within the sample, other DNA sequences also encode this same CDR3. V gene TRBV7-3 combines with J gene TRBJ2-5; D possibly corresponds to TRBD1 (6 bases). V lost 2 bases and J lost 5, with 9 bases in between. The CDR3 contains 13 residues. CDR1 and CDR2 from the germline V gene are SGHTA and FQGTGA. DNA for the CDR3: TGTGCCAGCAGCTTATCCAGGGGTGAGACCCAGTACTTC. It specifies CASSLSRGETQYF.